This TCR beta chain is drawn from a study of T-cell reconstitution after alpha-beta-depleted transplantation in children. Study-wide findings and caveats: The origin of high day-60 TCRbeta diversity in some patients lay in surviving recipient T cells and thymic progenitors.

CDR3 length equals 13 residues. V dropped 6 bases and J dropped 4; count of bases not matched to a gene: 2. CDR1 is SGHTA, CDR2 FQGNSA, per germline. On this clonotype itself: The antigen is undetermined.

TCRbeta library construction was performed incorporating unique molecular identifiers. TCRdb re-called the PCR reads with MiXCR, one entry per CDR3 protein. The sample carries about 830,000 distinct CDR3 sequences, 16% recorded once. The chain links TRBV7-2 to TRBJ2-3, with 9 bases lining up with TRBD1. This TCR was recovered from a male patient under 18 who had a stem cell transplant for acute lymphoblastic leukemia, so the T cells may come from the graft donor. The sequenced sample was PBMCs, mostly from graft donor cells, obtained 360 days after TCRalphabeta/CD19-depleted stem cell transplant. CDR3 region: CASRRDRADTQYF. The CDR3 DNA follows: TGTGCCAGCAGGCGGGACAGGGCAGATACGCAGTATTTT.